These 9 T cell receptor beta chains share one sample of origin, sequenced in a study of cytomegalovirus exposure and HLA in healthy donors (dated by TCRdb to 2016 to 2017). Library method: the immunoSEQ multiplex PCR assay. For the multiplex PCR, a mixture combining 60 forward primers for TCR Vbeta segments and 13 reverse primers for TCR Jbeta segments was used. The immuneACCESS repertoire file appears here via TCRdb, limited to in-frame rearrangements. These files lack a portion of the clones; in checked studies, under half of the deficit traces to unresolved V genes, and the cause of the others is not known. For this sample the table gives roughly 170,000 clones, of which around four fifths were detected only once. The top ten constitute about 1.4% of the sample. The specimen sequenced was PBMCs. The source is a woman aged 25-40 years in good health and CMV-seropositive.

The chain is built from TRBV30 and TRBJ2-1; no clear D gene. The V end was cut by 0 bases, the J end by 7 bases, with 4 bases between. Germline CDR1 and CDR2: GTSNPN and SVGIG (reference sequence). The CDR3 runs 11 residues. The DNA of the CDR3 is TGTGCCTGGAGTGTCATGAATGAGCAGTTCTTC. This gives the protein CAWSVMNEQFF. Together with reference TRBV30 and TRBJ2-1, the CDR3 gives the full variable domain: SQTIHQWPATLVQPVGSPLSLECTVEGTSNPNLYWYRQAAGRGLQLLFYSVGIGQISSEVPQNLSASRPQDRQFILSSKKLLLSDSGFYLCAWSVMNEQFFGPGTRLTVL.

This clone was seen more than once but under ten times. The rearrangement joins TRBV5-1 to TRBJ1-1, with D possibly matching TRBD1 (5 bases). The CDR3 totals 15 residues. Germline V CDR1 and CDR2: SGHRS, YFSETQ. Trimming removed 5 bases at V and 0 bases at J, with 14 bases between. CDR3 in amino acids: CASRDSGTMNTEAFF. The CDR3 nucleotides are TGCGCCAGCAGGGATTCCGGGACTATGAACACTGAAGCTTTCTTT.

This chain joins TRBV27 and TRBJ2-5, with 7 bases matching TRBD2. Matching the DNA end better, TRBJ2-7 makes the J call doubtful. Germline lookup yields CDR1 MNHEY and CDR2 SMNVEV (reference sequence). This CDR3 comprises 17 residues. CDR3 nucleotide sequence: TGTGCCAGCAGTTTAACCCTCCTCGGCGGGAGCCCCTACGAGCAGTACTTC. Amino acid sequence: CASSLTLLGGSPYEQYF.

This clone has a handful of counts. This chain connects TRBV9 to TRBJ2-3; D unclear. Germline CDR1 is SGDLS and CDR2 is YYNGEE. V was shortened by 2 bases and J by 3 bases, with 7 bases between the two germline ends. This CDR3 is 13 amino acids long. Here the CDR3 reads CASSVTGTDTQYF. CDR3 bases: TGTGCCAGCAGCGTTACCGGGACAGATACGCAGTATTTT.

The chain is built from TRBV5-8 and TRBJ2-5, with 7 bases lining up with TRBD1. The germline V gene has CDR1 SGHTS and CDR2 YDEGEE. The CDR3 is made up of 14 amino acids. V lost 6 bases and J lost 0; bases outside the gene matches: 5. The CDR3 nucleotides read TGTGCCAGCACCTCGGACAGGTACCAAGAGACCCAGTACTTC. Protein sequence: CASTSDRYQETQYF. Full variable domain (remainder filled in from reference TRBV5-8 and TRBJ2-5): EAGVTQSPTHLIKTRGQQATLRCSPISGHTSVYWYQQALGLGLQFLLWYDEGEERNRGNFPPRFSGRQFPNYSSELNVNALELEDSALYLCASTSDRYQETQYFGPGTRLLVL.

This sequence joins TRBV10-3 and TRBJ2-7; TRBD1 aligns across 7 bases. CDR1 is ENHRY, CDR2 SYGVKD, per germline. This CDR3 has 13 amino acids. The V and J ends lost 6 bases and 0 bases, in that order; junction bases with no gene match: 2. The CDR3 region is CAIRGDSSYEQYF. CDR3 nucleotide sequence: TGTGCCATCAGGGGGGACAGCTCCTACGAGCAGTACTTC.

The V gene is TRBV21-1, the J gene TRBJ2-7; TRBD1, the table's D call, was not compared with the DNA. TRBV21-1 is annotated as a pseudogene. The CDR3 has 16 residues. CDR3: CASSKVCRNESYEQYF. The CDR3 DNA reads as TGTGCCAGCAGCAAAGTATGCAGGAATGAGAGCTACGAGCAGTACTTC.

The chain carries TRBV7-8 and TRBJ2-1; weak D call: TRBD1 (5 bases). Germline V gene lookup returns CDR1 SGHVS and CDR2 FQNEAQ. V was cut by 1 base and J by 3 bases, with 13 bases left in between. There are 16 residues in the CDR3. As DNA, the CDR3 is TGTGCCAGCAGCTTAGAAGGCAGGGTGGGCTACAATGAGCAGTTCTTC. Amino acids: CASSLEGRVGYNEQFF.

The V gene is TRBV6-5, the J gene TRBJ1-2; D may be TRBD1 (5 bases). V was shortened by 1 base and J by 8 bases, with 8 bases between the two germline ends. Germline-derived CDR1 and CDR2 are MNHEY and SVGAGI. CDR3 size: 12 residues. The CDR3 sequence: CASSYYRWGYTF. The CDR3, as DNA: TGTGCCAGCAGTTACTACAGGTGGGGCTACACCTTC.